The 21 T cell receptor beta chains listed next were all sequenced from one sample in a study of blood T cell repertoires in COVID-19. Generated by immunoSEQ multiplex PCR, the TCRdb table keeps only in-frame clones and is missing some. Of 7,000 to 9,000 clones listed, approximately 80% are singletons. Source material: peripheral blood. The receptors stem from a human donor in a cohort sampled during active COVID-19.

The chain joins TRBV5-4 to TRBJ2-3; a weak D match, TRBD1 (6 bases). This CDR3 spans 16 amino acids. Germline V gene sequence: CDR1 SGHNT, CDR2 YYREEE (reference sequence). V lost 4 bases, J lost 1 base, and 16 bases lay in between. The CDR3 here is CASSRLVWGRTDTQYF. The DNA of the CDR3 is TGTGCCAGCAGCCGACTTGTCTGGGGGCGCACAGATACGCAGTATTTT.

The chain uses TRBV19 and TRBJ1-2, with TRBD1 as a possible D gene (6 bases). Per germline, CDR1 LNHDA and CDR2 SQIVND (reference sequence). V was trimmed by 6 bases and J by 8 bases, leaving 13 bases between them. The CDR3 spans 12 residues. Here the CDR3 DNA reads TGTGCCAGTAGCTCAGGGGTGGAAGGCTACACCTTC. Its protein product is CASSSGVEGYTF.

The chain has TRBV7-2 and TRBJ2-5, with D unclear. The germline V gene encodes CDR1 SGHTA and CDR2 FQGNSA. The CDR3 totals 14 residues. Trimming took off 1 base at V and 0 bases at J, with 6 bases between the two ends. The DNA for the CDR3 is TGTGCCAGCAGCTTAGGCCCAGACCAAGAGACCCAGTACTTC. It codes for CASSLGPDQETQYF. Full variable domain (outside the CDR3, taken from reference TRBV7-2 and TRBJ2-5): GAGVSQSPSNKVTEKGKDVELRCDPISGHTALYWYRQSLGQGLEFLIYFQGNSAPDKSGLPSDRFSAERTGGSVSTLTIQRTQQEDSAVYLCASSLGPDQETQYFGPGTRLLVL.

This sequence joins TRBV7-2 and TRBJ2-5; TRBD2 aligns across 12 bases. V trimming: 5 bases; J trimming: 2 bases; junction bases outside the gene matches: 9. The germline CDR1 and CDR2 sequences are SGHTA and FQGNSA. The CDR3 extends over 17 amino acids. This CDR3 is CASSLQLAGGIQETQYF. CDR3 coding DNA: TGTGCCAGCAGCCTCCAACTAGCGGGGGGTATTCAAGAGACCCAGTACTTC.

CDR3 in amino acids: CASSTAGNQPQHF. The CDR3 coding sequence is TGTGCCAGTAGTACCGCAGGCAATCAGCCCCAGCATTTT. The V gene is TRBV19, the J gene TRBJ1-5, with D hard to call. This CDR3 has 13 amino acids. CDR1 and CDR2 (germline): LNHDA, SQIVND (reference sequence). Trimming removed 4 bases at V and 2 bases at J, with 6 bases between. Looking up the rest from reference TRBV19 and TRBJ1-5 gives the full variable domain: DGGITQSPKYLFRKEGQNVTLSCEQNLNHDAMYWYRQDPGQGLRLIYYSQIVNDFQKGDIAEGYSVSREKKESFPLTVTSAQKNPTAFYLCASSTAGNQPQHFGDGTRLSIL.

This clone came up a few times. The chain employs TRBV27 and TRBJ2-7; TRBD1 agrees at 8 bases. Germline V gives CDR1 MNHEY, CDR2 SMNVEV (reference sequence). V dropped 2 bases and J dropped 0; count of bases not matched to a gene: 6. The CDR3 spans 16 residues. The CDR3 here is CASSLGWTGSSYEQYF. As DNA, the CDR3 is TGTGCCAGCAGTTTAGGTTGGACAGGGAGCTCCTACGAGCAGTACTTC.

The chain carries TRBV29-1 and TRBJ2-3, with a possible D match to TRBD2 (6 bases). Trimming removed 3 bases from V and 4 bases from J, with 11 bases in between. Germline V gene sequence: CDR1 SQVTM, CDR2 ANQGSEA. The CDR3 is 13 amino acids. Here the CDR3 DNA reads TGCAGCGTTGATCCCACGGGAGCAGATACGCAGTATTTT. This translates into CSVDPTGADTQYF.

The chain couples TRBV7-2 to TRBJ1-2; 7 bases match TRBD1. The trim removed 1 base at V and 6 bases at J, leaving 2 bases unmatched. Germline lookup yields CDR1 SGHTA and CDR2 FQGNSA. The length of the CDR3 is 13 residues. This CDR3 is CASSLGQGDGYTF. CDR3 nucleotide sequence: TGTGCCAGCAGCTTAGGACAGGGAGATGGCTACACCTTC.

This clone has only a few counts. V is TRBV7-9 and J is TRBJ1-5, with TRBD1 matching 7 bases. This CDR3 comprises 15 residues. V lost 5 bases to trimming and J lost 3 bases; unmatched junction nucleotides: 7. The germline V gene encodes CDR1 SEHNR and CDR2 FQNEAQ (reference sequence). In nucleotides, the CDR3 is TGTGCCAGCAGCCCGGGACAGCTAGACAATCAGCCCCAGCATTTT. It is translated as CASSPGQLDNQPQHF.

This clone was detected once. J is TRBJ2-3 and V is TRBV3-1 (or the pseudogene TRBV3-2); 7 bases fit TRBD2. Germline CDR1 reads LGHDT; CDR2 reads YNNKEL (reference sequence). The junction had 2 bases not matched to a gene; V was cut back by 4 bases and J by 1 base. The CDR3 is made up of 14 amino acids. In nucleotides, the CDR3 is TGTGCCAGCAGCCCCCTAGCGGGCACAGATACGCAGTATTTT. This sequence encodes CASSPLAGTDTQYF.

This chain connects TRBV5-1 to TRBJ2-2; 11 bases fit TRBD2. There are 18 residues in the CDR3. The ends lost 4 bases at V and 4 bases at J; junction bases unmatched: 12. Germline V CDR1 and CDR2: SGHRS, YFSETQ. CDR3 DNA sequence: TGCGCCAGCAGCAGCGGATTAGCGGGAGGGCCTAGCACCGGGGAGCTGTTTTTT. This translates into CASSSGLAGGPSTGELFF.

This CDR3 reads CASSADRSYNSPLHF. The CDR3 DNA follows: TGTGCCAGCAGTGCCGACAGATCTTATAATTCACCCCTCCACTTT. The chain couples TRBV27 to TRBJ1-6, with a possible D match to TRBD1 (5 bases). Trimming took 5 bases from V and 4 from J, leaving 12 bases between them. This CDR3 has 15 residues. The germline CDR1 and CDR2 sequences are MNHEY and SMNVEV (reference sequence).

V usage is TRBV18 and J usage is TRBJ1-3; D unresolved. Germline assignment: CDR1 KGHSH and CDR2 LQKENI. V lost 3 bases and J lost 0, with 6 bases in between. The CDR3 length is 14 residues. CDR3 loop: CASSPGVSGNTIYF. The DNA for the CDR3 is TGTGCCAGCTCACCGGGAGTCTCTGGAAACACCATATATTTT.

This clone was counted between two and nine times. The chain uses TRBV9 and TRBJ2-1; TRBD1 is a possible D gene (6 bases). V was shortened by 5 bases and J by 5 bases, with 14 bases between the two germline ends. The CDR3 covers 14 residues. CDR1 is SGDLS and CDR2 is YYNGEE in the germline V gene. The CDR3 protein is CASRNTGTNNEQFF. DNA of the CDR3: TGTGCCAGCAGGAACACCGGGACAAACAATGAGCAGTTCTTC. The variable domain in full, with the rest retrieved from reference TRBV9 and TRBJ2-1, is DSGVTQTPKHLITATGQRVTLRCSPRSGDLSVYWYQQSLDQGLQFLIQYYNGEERAKGNILERFSAQQFPDLHSELNLSSLELGDSALYFCASRNTGTNNEQFFGPGTRLTVL.

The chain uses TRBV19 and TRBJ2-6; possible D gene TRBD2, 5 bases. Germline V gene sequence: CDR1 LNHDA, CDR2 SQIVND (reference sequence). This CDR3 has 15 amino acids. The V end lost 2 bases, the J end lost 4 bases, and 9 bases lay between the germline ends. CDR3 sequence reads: CASSITGSGANVLTF. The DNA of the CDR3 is TGTGCCAGTAGTATAACGGGGTCGGGGGCCAACGTCCTGACTTTC.

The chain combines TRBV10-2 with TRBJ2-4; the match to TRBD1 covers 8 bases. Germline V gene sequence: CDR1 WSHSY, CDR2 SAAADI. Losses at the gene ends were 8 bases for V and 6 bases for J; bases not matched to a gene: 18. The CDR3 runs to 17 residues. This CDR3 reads CASGVGPTAGGANIQYF. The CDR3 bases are TGCGCCAGCGGGGTAGGGCCCACCGCAGGGGGCGCAAACATTCAGTACTTC.

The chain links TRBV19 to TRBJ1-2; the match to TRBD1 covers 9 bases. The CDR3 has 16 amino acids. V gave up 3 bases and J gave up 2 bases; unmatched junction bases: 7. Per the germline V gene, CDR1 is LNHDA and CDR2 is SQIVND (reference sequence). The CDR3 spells CASSIAGTGQNYGYTF. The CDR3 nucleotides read TGTGCCAGTAGTATTGCCGGGACAGGGCAAAACTATGGCTACACCTTC.

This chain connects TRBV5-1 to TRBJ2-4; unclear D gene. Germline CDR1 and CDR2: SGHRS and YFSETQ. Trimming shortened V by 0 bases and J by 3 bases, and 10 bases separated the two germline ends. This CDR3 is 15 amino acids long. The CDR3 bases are TGCGCCAGCAGCTTGGCCTCTGAGATCAAAAACATTCAGTACTTC. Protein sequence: CASSLASEIKNIQYF. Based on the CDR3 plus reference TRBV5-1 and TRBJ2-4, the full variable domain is KAGVTQTPRYLIKTRGQQVTLSCSPISGHRSVSWYQQTPGQGLQFLFEYFSETQRNKGNFPGRFSGRQFSNSRSEMNVSTLELGDSALYLCASSLASEIKNIQYFGAGTRLSVL.

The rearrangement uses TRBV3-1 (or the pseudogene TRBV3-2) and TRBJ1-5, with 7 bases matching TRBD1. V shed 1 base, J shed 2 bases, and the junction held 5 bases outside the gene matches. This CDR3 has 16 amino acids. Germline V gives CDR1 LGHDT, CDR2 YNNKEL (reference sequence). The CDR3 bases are TGTGCCAGCAGCCAAGCGGAGACAGGGTGCAATCAGCCCCAGCATTTT. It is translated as CASSQAETGCNQPQHF.

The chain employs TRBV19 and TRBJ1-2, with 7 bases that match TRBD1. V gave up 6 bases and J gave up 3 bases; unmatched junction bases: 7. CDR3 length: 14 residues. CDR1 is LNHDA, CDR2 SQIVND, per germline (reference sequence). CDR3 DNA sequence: TGTGCCAGTAGGCCCGGGACAGTAGACTATGGCTACACCTTC. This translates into CASRPGTVDYGYTF. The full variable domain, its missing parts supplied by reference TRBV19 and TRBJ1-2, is DGGITQSPKYLFRKEGQNVTLSCEQNLNHDAMYWYRQDPGQGLRLIYYSQIVNDFQKGDIAEGYSVSREKKESFPLTVTSAQKNPTAFYLCASRPGTVDYGYTFGSGTRLTVV.

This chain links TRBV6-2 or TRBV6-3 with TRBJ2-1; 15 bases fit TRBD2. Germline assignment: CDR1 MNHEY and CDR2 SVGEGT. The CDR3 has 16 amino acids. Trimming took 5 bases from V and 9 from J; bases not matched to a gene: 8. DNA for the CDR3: TGTGCCAGCAGTCACTTCCCGGGACTAGCGGGGGGTGAGCAGTTCTTC. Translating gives CASSHFPGLAGGEQFF.